This T cell receptor beta chain appears in the sequencing data of a study of T cell responses to AZD1222 COVID-19 vaccine. Points from the study as a whole: Unmutated variant regions reportedly attract nearly half of all spike-specific TCRs. Females outnumbered males among donors, who were mostly white British; clonal diversity was possibly underestimated. Spike-specific TCR breadth and depth both grew after two AZD1222 doses.

The analysis combined second doses at about 4 or about 12 weeks. Data came from immunoSEQ multiplex PCR; TCRdb stores just in-frame clones and leaves some out. The sample lists about 150,000 clones; about nine tenths were seen once. Details on this clone: Its antigen is still unknown.

Looked up from germline, CDR1 is PRHDT and CDR2 is FYEKMQ (reference sequence). V was trimmed by 2 bases and J by 3 bases, leaving 16 bases between them. This CDR3 comprises 17 residues. The clonotype originates from an adult who received the AZD1222 COVID-19 vaccine. This material consisted of peripheral blood, taken 28 days after the second AZD1222 dose. The gene calls are TRBV13 and TRBJ2-2; TRBD1 or TRBD2 may be the D gene (6 bases each). CDR3 region: CASSLMTRGRDTGELFF. CDR3 sequence (DNA): TGTGCCAGCAGCTTAATGACCCGGGGGCGCGACACCGGGGAGCTGTTTTTT.